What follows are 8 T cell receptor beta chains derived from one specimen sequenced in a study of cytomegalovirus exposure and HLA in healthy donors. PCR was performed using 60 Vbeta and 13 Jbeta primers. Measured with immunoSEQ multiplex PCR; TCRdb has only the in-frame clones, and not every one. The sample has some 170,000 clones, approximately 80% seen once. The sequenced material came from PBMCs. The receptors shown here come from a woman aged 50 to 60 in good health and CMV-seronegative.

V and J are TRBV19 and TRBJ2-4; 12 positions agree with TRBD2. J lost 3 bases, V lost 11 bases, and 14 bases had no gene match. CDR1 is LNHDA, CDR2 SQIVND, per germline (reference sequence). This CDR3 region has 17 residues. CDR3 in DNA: TGTGCCGCCTCAATGCTAGCGGGAGGGCCGGGCAAAAACATTCAGTACTTC. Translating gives CAASMLAGGPGKNIQYF.

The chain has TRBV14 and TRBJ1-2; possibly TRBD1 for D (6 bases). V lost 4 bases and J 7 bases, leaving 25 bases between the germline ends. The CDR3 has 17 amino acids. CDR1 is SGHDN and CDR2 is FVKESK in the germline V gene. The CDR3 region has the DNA TGTGCCAGCAGCCCAAGACGGTCCGCAGGGGTGCAGGGTGGCTACACCTTC. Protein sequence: CASSPRRSAGVQGGYTF.

In DNA form, the CDR3 reads TGTGCCAGCAGCCTAGGGACTCTCGGGGCAGATACGCAGTATTTT. This gives the protein CASSLGTLGADTQYF. The chain couples TRBV14 to TRBJ2-3; D might be TRBD2 (6 bases). Germline CDR1 and CDR2: SGHDN and FVKESK. The CDR3 loop spans 15 amino acids. V lost 4 bases to trimming and J lost 4 bases, with 15 bases between them.

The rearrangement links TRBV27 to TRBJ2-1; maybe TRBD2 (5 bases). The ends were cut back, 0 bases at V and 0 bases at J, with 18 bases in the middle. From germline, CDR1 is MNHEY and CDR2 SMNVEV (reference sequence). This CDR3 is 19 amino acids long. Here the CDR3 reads CASSLSAVTTSPSYNEQFF. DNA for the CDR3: TGTGCCAGCAGTTTATCTGCCGTGACTACCTCCCCCTCCTACAATGAGCAGTTCTTC.

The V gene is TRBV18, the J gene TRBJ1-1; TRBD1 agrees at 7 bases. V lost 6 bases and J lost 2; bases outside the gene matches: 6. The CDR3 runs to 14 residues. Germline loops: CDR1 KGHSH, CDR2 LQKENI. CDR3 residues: CASSYRDSNTEAFF. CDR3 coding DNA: TGTGCCAGCTCGTACCGGGACAGTAACACTGAAGCTTTCTTT.

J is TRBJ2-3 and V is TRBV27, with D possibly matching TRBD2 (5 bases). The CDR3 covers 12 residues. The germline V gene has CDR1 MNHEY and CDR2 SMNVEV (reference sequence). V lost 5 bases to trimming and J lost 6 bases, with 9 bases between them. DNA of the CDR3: TGTGCCAGCAGTCCCCCGGGGGATACGCAGTATTTT. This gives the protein CASSPPGDTQYF.

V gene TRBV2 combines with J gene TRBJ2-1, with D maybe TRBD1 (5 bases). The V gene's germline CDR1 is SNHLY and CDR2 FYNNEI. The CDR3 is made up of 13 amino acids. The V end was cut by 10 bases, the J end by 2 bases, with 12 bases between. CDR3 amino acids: CATRAPAYNEQFF. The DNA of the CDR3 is TGTGCCACCAGGGCCCCCGCCTACAATGAGCAGTTCTTC.

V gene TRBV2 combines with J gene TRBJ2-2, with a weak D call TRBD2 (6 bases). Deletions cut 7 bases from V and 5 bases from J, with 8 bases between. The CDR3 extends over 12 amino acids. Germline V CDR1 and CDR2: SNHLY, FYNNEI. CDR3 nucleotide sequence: TGTGCCAGCATAGGGAGGACCGGGGAGCTGTTTTTT. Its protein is CASIGRTGELFF.